This T cell receptor (beta chain) emerged from a study of blood T cell repertoires in COVID-19. The wider study: Samples of COVID-19 (acute and convalescent) were obtained from the United States, Italy and Spain.

The CDR3 loop spans 14 amino acids. The germline CDR1 and CDR2 sequences are LNHDA and SQIVND (reference sequence). Trimming stripped 4 bases from V and 1 base from J, with 10 bases between. In the original processing: By means of reference gene primer amplification, nucleated cell counts were estimated. The table came from immunoSEQ multiplex PCR; TCRdb's copy has only in-frame clones and leaves some out. That table gives V, J and clone size, and the DNA gave D and trimming. The repertoire consists of about 140,000 clones, with around 87% occurring once and the leading ten covering 2% to 3%. Material for sequencing was peripheral blood. The chain combines TRBV19 with TRBJ1-2, with D perhaps matching TRBD1 (6 bases). The source is a man aged 45-65 years with active COVID-19. The DNA for the CDR3 is TGTGCCAGTAGTACCCCGGGACATAACTATGGCTACACCTTC. This sequence encodes CASSTPGHNYGYTF.